These T cell receptor beta chains were read from a single sample in a study of blood T cells in healthy people across ages. TCRdb fed the 5' RACE reads into MiXCR, producing one record per CDR3 protein. This sample has hundreds of thousands of distinct CDR3 sequences; approximately 25% occur once, and the top ten carry roughly 9%. This sample was shared with a second study, whose subject was T cells of mothers and their children.

Sequenced: blood. The receptors originated from a boy younger than 18 in good health. CDR3s include the opening cysteine and the closing phenylalanine or tryptophan. The D gene is left open where the match is weak.

j_gene: TRBJ2-1; v_gene: TRBV20-1; d_gene: -; CDR3aa: CSARHRSGLYNEQFF
j_gene: TRBJ1-4; v_gene: TRBV5-1; d_gene: -; CDR3aa: CASSLNLNEKLFF
j_gene: TRBJ1-2; v_gene: TRBV6-2/TRBV6-3; d_gene: -; CDR3aa: CASSLDLQGYGYTF
j_gene: TRBJ2-7; v_gene: TRBV28; d_gene: -; CDR3aa: CASSPRDGTPHSYEQYF
j_gene: TRBJ2-5; v_gene: TRBV5-1; d_gene: -; CDR3aa: CASSLGPAGVQETQYF
j_gene: TRBJ2-2; v_gene: TRBV5-6; d_gene: -; CDR3aa: CASSLVRAGELFF
j_gene: TRBJ2-7; v_gene: TRBV7-2; d_gene: -; CDR3aa: CASSPRGRGAGSYEQYF
j_gene: TRBJ1-3; v_gene: TRBV9; d_gene: -; CDR3aa: CASSVGGDSGNTIYF
j_gene: TRBJ1-2; v_gene: TRBV29-1; d_gene: -; CDR3aa: CSARTTVNYGYTF
j_gene: -; v_gene: TRBV15; d_gene: -; CDR3aa: CATSRGLYNEQFF
j_gene: TRBJ2-7; v_gene: TRBV9; d_gene: TRBD1; CDR3aa: CASSPQLGQGAYEQYF
j_gene: TRBJ2-3; v_gene: TRBV6-6; d_gene: -; CDR3aa: CASSKAGTTDTQYF
j_gene: TRBJ1-1; v_gene: TRBV15; d_gene: -; CDR3aa: CATSRDQGTEAFF
j_gene: TRBJ1-2; v_gene: TRBV7-3; d_gene: TRBD1; CDR3aa: CASSSERTGVGYTF
j_gene: TRBJ2-1; v_gene: TRBV6-1; d_gene: TRBD2; CDR3aa: CASSEESGSFNEQFF
j_gene: TRBJ1-6; v_gene: TRBV5-4; d_gene: TRBD1; CDR3aa: CASSFRQGAGNSPLHF
j_gene: TRBJ1-4; v_gene: TRBV9; d_gene: -; CDR3aa: CASSPSTIRTARGEKLFF
j_gene: TRBJ1-2; v_gene: TRBV19; d_gene: -; CDR3aa: CASSPAGELGGYTF
j_gene: TRBJ2-3; v_gene: TRBV5-1; d_gene: -; CDR3aa: CASTRSGESVDTQYF
j_gene: TRBJ2-1; v_gene: TRBV24-1; d_gene: TRBD1; CDR3aa: CATSDTGTGGYNEQFF
j_gene: TRBJ1-2; v_gene: TRBV6-2/TRBV6-3; d_gene: -; CDR3aa: CAGSYSSEGDGYTF
j_gene: TRBJ2-7; v_gene: TRBV4-3; d_gene: TRBD1; CDR3aa: CASSQDQGAGYEQYF
j_gene: TRBJ1-2; v_gene: TRBV9; d_gene: -; CDR3aa: CASSVGSLADRSYGYTF
j_gene: TRBJ1-5; v_gene: TRBV6-2/TRBV6-3; d_gene: -; CDR3aa: CASSYSTAANQPQHF
j_gene: TRBJ1-5; v_gene: TRBV20-1; d_gene: TRBD1; CDR3aa: CSARDGTTARGNQPQHF
j_gene: TRBJ2-2; v_gene: TRBV20-1; d_gene: TRBD1; CDR3aa: CSASGTGRDTGELFF
j_gene: TRBJ1-4; v_gene: TRBV12-3/TRBV12-4; d_gene: TRBD1; CDR3aa: CASSPRTGGEKLFF
j_gene: TRBJ1-2; v_gene: TRBV19; d_gene: -; CDR3aa: CASRLTPNYGYTF
j_gene: TRBJ2-2; v_gene: TRBV29-1; d_gene: -; CDR3aa: CSVFRDTGELFF
j_gene: -; v_gene: TRBV28; d_gene: -; CDR3aa: CASSTREQYF
j_gene: TRBJ2-1; v_gene: TRBV20-1; d_gene: TRBD2; CDR3aa: CSARDSGLAGTNSYNEQFF
j_gene: TRBJ2-7; v_gene: TRBV20-1; d_gene: -; CDR3aa: CSALPQAASYEQYF
j_gene: TRBJ2-7; v_gene: TRBV6-2/TRBV6-3; d_gene: -; CDR3aa: CASIETGTYEQYF
j_gene: TRBJ1-2; v_gene: TRBV10-3; d_gene: -; CDR3aa: CAISSAGYVYGYTF
j_gene: -; v_gene: TRBV5-1; d_gene: -; CDR3aa: CASRGDLASEQYF
j_gene: TRBJ2-3; v_gene: TRBV3-1; d_gene: TRBD2; CDR3aa: CASSRIPSGQSTDTQYF
j_gene: TRBJ2-7; v_gene: TRBV2; d_gene: -; CDR3aa: CASSETSYEQYF
j_gene: TRBJ2-1; v_gene: TRBV9; d_gene: -; CDR3aa: CASNEGVGRSNEQFF
j_gene: TRBJ2-7; v_gene: TRBV19; d_gene: -; CDR3aa: CASSISREYEQYF
j_gene: TRBJ1-1; v_gene: TRBV4-1; d_gene: -; CDR3aa: CASSPTGRGETEAFF
j_gene: TRBJ2-1; v_gene: TRBV7-9; d_gene: TRBD1; CDR3aa: CASRPTGSITVYNEQFF
j_gene: TRBJ2-7; v_gene: TRBV18; d_gene: TRBD1; CDR3aa: CASSNKDRGPPFF
j_gene: TRBJ2-5; v_gene: TRBV9; d_gene: -; CDR3aa: CASSVGAAIQETQYF
j_gene: TRBJ2-7; v_gene: TRBV6-5; d_gene: -; CDR3aa: CASRLEDSGSYEQYF
j_gene: TRBJ2-5; v_gene: TRBV4-3; d_gene: TRBD1; CDR3aa: CASSNRYRGQETQYF